The sequence of this T cell receptor (beta chain) was determined in a study of cytomegalovirus exposure and HLA in healthy donors. The study ran its PCR with 60 Vbeta and 13 Jbeta primers. Libraries were prepared by immunoSEQ multiplex PCR; TCRdb keeps only in-frame clonotypes and omits some of them. Of about 69,000 clones in the sample, less than 75% were seen once. CDR3 length: 13 amino acids. Trimming pared 4 bases from V and 4 bases from J, leaving 10 bases between. Looked up from germline, CDR1 is SGHNT and CDR2 is YYREEE (reference sequence). This clone appeared a few times. This chain joins TRBV5-4 and TRBJ2-3; perhaps TRBD1 as D (6 bases). The sequencing input was PBMCs. The TCR was taken from a woman aged 25 to 39 in good health and CMV-seronegative. CDR3 residues: CASSVTGSDTQYF. The CDR3, as DNA: TGTGCCAGCAGCGTTACAGGGTCAGATACGCAGTATTTT.